Shown below are 5 T cell receptor beta chains from a single sample sequenced in a study of blood T cell repertoires in COVID-19. The table came from immunoSEQ multiplex PCR; TCRdb's copy has only in-frame clones and leaves some out. Counted here are tens of thousands of clones, around nine tenths occurring once; the ten biggest clones make up roughly 8.1%. Sample: peripheral blood. The receptors were sampled from a woman between 65 and 79 years old with acute or convalescent COVID-19.

This rearrangement joins TRBV29-1 to TRBJ2-7, with 14 positions matching TRBD2. Germline V CDR1 and CDR2: SQVTM, ANQGSEA. The junction had 13 bases not matched to a gene; V was cut back by 7 bases and J by 5 bases. The CDR3 is 16 amino acids. This CDR3 reads CSGGTSGSLGYNEQYF. The CDR3 coding sequence is TGCAGCGGTGGGACTAGCGGGAGCTTGGGTTACAACGAGCAGTACTTC.

The chain links TRBV5-1 to TRBJ2-2, with TRBD2 matching 7 bases. Germline lookup yields CDR1 SGHRS and CDR2 YFSETQ. The CDR3 extends over 16 amino acids. J was trimmed by 4 bases and V by 5 bases; bases with no gene match: 11. The CDR3 region has the DNA TGCGCCAGCAGAGACAGAAGCGGGATTGGCACCGGGGAGCTGTTTTTT. Translated: CASRDRSGIGTGELFF.

This clone was detected only once. This sequence joins TRBV7-3 and TRBJ2-2, with 9 bases identical to TRBD1. CDR3 length equals 16 residues. The ends lost 3 bases at V and 1 base at J; junction bases unmatched: 3. Germline V gene lookup returns CDR1 SGHTA and CDR2 FQGTGA. DNA for the CDR3: TGTGCCAGCAGCTTCCGGGGACAGGGGAACACCGGGGAGCTGTTTTTT. The encoded protein is CASSFRGQGNTGELFF.

This rearrangement joins TRBV11-3 to TRBJ2-3; D remains ambiguous. Trimming shortened V by 2 bases and J by 0 bases, and 6 bases separated the two germline ends. Germline V lookup: CDR1 SGHNT, CDR2 YENEEA. The CDR3 extends over 14 amino acids. The CDR3 loop reads CASSLSTSTDTQYF. The CDR3 nucleotides read TGTGCCAGCAGCTTATCCACTAGCACAGATACGCAGTATTTT. Drawing the rest from reference TRBV11-3 and TRBJ2-3, the complete variable domain is EAGVVQSPRYKIIEKKQPVAFWCNPISGHNTLYWYLQNLGQGPELLIRYENEEAVDDSQLPKDRFSAERLKGVDSTLKIQPAELGDSAVYLCASSLSTSTDTQYFGPGTRLTVL.

This clone was found a few times. The chain couples TRBV5-1 to TRBJ1-2; D ambiguous. From germline, CDR1 is SGHRS and CDR2 YFSETQ. This CDR3 region has 14 residues. V lost 2 bases and J 1 base, leaving 9 bases between the germline ends. The DNA for the CDR3 is TGCGCCAGCAGCTTTCCCGGGGATAACTATGGCTACACCTTC. Protein product: CASSFPGDNYGYTF.